This entry lists 17 T cell receptor beta chains sequenced from one sample in a study of T cell responses to AZD1222 COVID-19 vaccine. Libraries were prepared by immunoSEQ multiplex PCR; TCRdb keeps only in-frame clonotypes and omits some of them. Here the sample spans roughly 140,000 clones, 75% to 90% being singletons. This specimen was peripheral blood, taken after recovery from COVID-19. These receptors were collected from an adult who had recovered from COVID-19.

The chain has TRBV5-4 and TRBJ2-7, with 8 bases lining up with TRBD1. The germline V gene has CDR1 SGHNT and CDR2 YYREEE (reference sequence). The CDR3 is 15 residues long. V dropped 3 bases and J dropped 7; count of bases not matched to a gene: 12. This chain's CDR3 is CASSSLDRVLSEQYF. In DNA form, the CDR3 reads TGTGCCAGCAGCTCCCTGGACAGGGTTTTGAGTGAGCAGTACTTC. The full variable domain, rest sourced from reference TRBV5-4 and TRBJ2-7, is ETGVTQSPTHLIKTRGQQVTLRCSSQSGHNTVSWYQQALGQGPQFIFQYYREEENGRGNFPPRFSGLQFPNYSSELNVNALELDDSALYLCASSSLDRVLSEQYFGPGTRLTVT.

This clone was picked up one time. The chain recombines TRBV5-6 with TRBJ2-2, with 8 bases identical to TRBD2. Germline V gene sequence: CDR1 SGHDT, CDR2 YYEEEE. Trimming took 5 bases from V and 4 from J; bases not matched to a gene: 10. The CDR3 spans 16 residues. This CDR3 reads CASRSPSGRFTGELFF. Written as DNA, the CDR3 is TGTGCCAGCAGGTCCCCTAGCGGGCGGTTCACCGGGGAGCTGTTTTTT.

Concerning this clone itself: One junction end does not reproduce the germline sequence, and a read error may be involved. The genes are TRBV5-1 and TRBJ2-2, with 12 nucleotides matching TRBD2. Germline CDR1 SGHRS, CDR2 YFSETQ. The CDR3 consists of 20 residues. CDR3 DNA: TGCGCCAGCAACTTGTTCGCACAGGGGAGGACTAGCGGGACCTACGGGGAGCTGTTTTTT. Amino acids: CASNLFAQGRTSGTYGELFF.

The chain employs TRBV5-1 and TRBJ1-5, with D perhaps TRBD1 (5 bases). CDR3 length equals 14 residues. From germline, CDR1 is SGHRS and CDR2 YFSETQ. Trimming pared 3 bases from V and 6 bases from J, leaving 13 bases between. Here the CDR3 reads CASSYTREGQPQHF. The CDR3 DNA reads TGCGCCAGCAGCTATACCAGGGAGGGTCAGCCCCAGCATTTT.

This sequence joins TRBV19 and TRBJ1-1; D call uncertain. Germline V gene lookup returns CDR1 LNHDA and CDR2 SQIVND (reference sequence). Trimming stripped 5 bases from V and 0 bases from J, with 7 bases between. The CDR3 spans 13 residues. CDR3 nucleotides: TGTGCCAGTAGTGGATCAATGAACACTGAAGCTTTCTTT. Translation gives CASSGSMNTEAFF.

The chain carries TRBV27 and TRBJ1-2, with 8 bases lining up with TRBD1. Germline V CDR1 and CDR2: MNHEY, SMNVEV (reference sequence). V shed 6 bases and J 2 bases; nucleotides not matched to a gene: 5. The CDR3 spans 14 residues. The CDR3 DNA reads as TGTGCCAGCAGACCAAGGACAGGGAACTATGGCTACACCTTC. This sequence encodes CASRPRTGNYGYTF.

This clone was counted between two and nine times. Here the CDR3 reads CASYEGNEQFF. The CDR3 coding sequence is TGTGCCAGCTATGAGGGGAATGAGCAGTTCTTC. The chain links TRBV6-5 to TRBJ2-1; TRBD1 or TRBD2 may be the D gene (5 bases each). V was trimmed by 8 bases and J by 7 bases, leaving 9 bases between them. The CDR3 consists of 11 residues. Germline V CDR1 and CDR2: MNHEY, SVGAGI.

The V and J genes are TRBV6-2 or TRBV6-3 and TRBJ2-7, with D perhaps matching TRBD1 (7 bases). V dropped 6 bases and J dropped 5 bases, with 17 bases sitting between them. The CDR3 has 14 residues. The V gene's germline CDR1 is MNHEY and CDR2 SVGEGT. The CDR3, as DNA: TGTGCCAGCAGCCGGGGGACAGCCCTCGACGAGCAGTACTTC. It encodes CASSRGTALDEQYF.

The chain employs TRBV10-3 and TRBJ1-2, with D possibly TRBD1 on 5 matching bases. V shed 3 bases and J shed 6 bases, with 14 bases lying between them. CDR1 is ENHRY, CDR2 SYGVKD, per germline. The CDR3 is 14 amino acids. CDR3 nucleotides: TGTGCCATCAGTGAAGACAGATCAAGCCATGGCTACACCTTC. Amino acids: CAISEDRSSHGYTF.

The CDR3 DNA reads TGTGCCAGCAGCGTAGGTGGCAACCTTTACGAGCAGTACTTC. This encodes CASSVGGNLYEQYF. The V gene is TRBV9, the J gene TRBJ2-7; D unresolved. The germline V gene has CDR1 SGDLS and CDR2 YYNGEE. The CDR3 loop spans 14 amino acids. Trimming removed 0 bases from V and 4 bases from J, with 11 bases in between.

The chain couples TRBV6-1 to TRBJ1-5; no clear D. Trimming cost V 3 bases and J 0 bases, with 6 bases left between them. CDR1 and CDR2 from the germline V gene are MNHNS and SASEGT. The CDR3 totals 14 residues. CDR3 coding DNA: TGTGCCAGCAGTGACCAGTATAGCAATCAGCCCCAGCATTTT. Amino acid sequence: CASSDQYSNQPQHF.

This sequence joins TRBV7-2 and TRBJ2-7; D gene unclear. The CDR3 runs 14 residues. CDR1 is SGHTA and CDR2 is FQGNSA in the germline V gene. V shed 1 base and J shed 0 bases, with 7 bases lying between them. The CDR3 nucleotides read TGTGCCAGCAGCTTAGGGCCGACCTCCTACGAGCAGTACTTC. It is translated as CASSLGPTSYEQYF.

The V and J genes are TRBV27 and TRBJ2-1; 7 positions match TRBD2. With 4 bases clipped from V and 0 bases from J, the junction kept 9 bases outside the gene matches. The CDR3 is 17 amino acids. Germline V gives CDR1 MNHEY, CDR2 SMNVEV (reference sequence). In DNA, the CDR3 is TGTGCCAGCAGTTCCGGGGAGGGGCCGAGCTCCTACAATGAGCAGTTCTTC. It is translated as CASSSGEGPSSYNEQFF.

This clone was detected only once. This chain joins TRBV28 and TRBJ2-7; TRBD1 agrees at 9 bases. Trimming took 6 bases from V and 4 from J; bases not matched to a gene: 7. Per germline, CDR1 MDHEN and CDR2 SYDVKM. The CDR3 contains 14 residues. CDR3 region: CASRRYRGLYEQYF. CDR3 sequence (DNA): TGTGCCAGCAGGCGTTACAGGGGGCTTTACGAGCAGTACTTC.

This clone was picked up a small number of times. The chain links TRBV5-1 to TRBJ1-1, with D perhaps matching TRBD1 (5 bases). The V gene lost 4 bases and the J gene lost 0 bases, with 13 bases spanning the gap. From germline, CDR1 is SGHRS and CDR2 YFSETQ. The CDR3 contains 15 residues. This CDR3 is CASSPSDKMNTEAFF. The CDR3 nucleotides are TGCGCCAGCAGCCCTTCGGACAAAATGAACACTGAAGCTTTCTTT.

The chain recombines TRBV5-4 with TRBJ1-5, with 8 bases aligning to TRBD1. V lost 4 bases, J lost 10 bases, and 13 bases stayed unmatched. Germline lookup yields CDR1 SGHNT and CDR2 YYREEE (reference sequence). The CDR3 length is 15 residues. CDR3 region: CASSPGQGPQEPQHF. As DNA, the CDR3 is TGTGCCAGCAGCCCCGGACAGGGTCCCCAGGAACCCCAGCATTTT.

The chain recombines TRBV5-1 with TRBJ2-3; 7 nucleotides match TRBD2. J gave up 2 bases and V 5 bases, and 8 bases lay outside the gene matches. The CDR3 length is 15 residues. The germline gives CDR1 SGHRS, CDR2 YFSETQ. The CDR3 sequence: CASSNAGADTDTQYF. DNA for the CDR3: TGCGCCAGCAGTAATGCGGGAGCGGACACAGATACGCAGTATTTT.